Presented here are 16 T cell receptor beta chains from one specimen sequenced in a study of shared clonotypes between healthy human individuals. This table comes from immunoSEQ multiplex PCR, and its TCRdb copy is limited to in-frame clones, with some not included. In the table there are about 1.5 million clones, 95% to 99% of which are singletons. The source material was naive CD4+ T cells sorted from blood. Indicated subset: CD45RA+ positively selected. The receptors come from a man aged 25-45 years in good health.

V and J are TRBV29-1 and TRBJ1-3; no clear D gene. V gave up 7 bases and J gave up 0 bases, with 10 bases separating them. The CDR3 loop spans 13 amino acids. Looked up from germline, CDR1 is SQVTM and CDR2 is ANQGSEA. The CDR3 region has the DNA TGCAGCGCAACACTGATCTCTGGAAACACCATATATTTT. Translation gives CSATLISGNTIYF.

The V and J genes are TRBV7-9 and TRBJ2-7; 12 bases are a match to TRBD2. The CDR3 has 15 residues. Trimming removed 4 bases from V and 7 bases from J; junction bases left unmatched: 8. The germline gives CDR1 SEHNR, CDR2 FQNEAQ (reference sequence). CDR3 coding DNA: TGTGCCAGCAGCTCTAGACTAGCGGGAGTGGAAGAGCAGTACTTC. Encoded protein: CASSSRLAGVEEQYF. Variable domain in full (rest from reference TRBV7-9 and TRBJ2-7): DTGVSQNPRHKITKRGQNVTFRCDPISEHNRLYWYRQTLGQGPEFLTYFQNEAQLEKSRLLSDRFSAERPKGSFSTLEIQRTEQGDSAMYLCASSSRLAGVEEQYFGPGTRLTVT.

This rearrangement joins TRBV27 to TRBJ2-3; D ambiguous. This CDR3 region has 15 residues. Germline CDR1 MNHEY, CDR2 SMNVEV (reference sequence). The V end was cut by 8 bases, the J end by 0 bases, with 15 bases between. CDR3 in DNA: TGTGCCAGCTGCCGGTCCCAACCTAGCACAGATACGCAGTATTTT. Amino acid sequence: CASCRSQPSTDTQYF.

This chain uses TRBV5-1 with TRBJ1-2; D is unresolved. Per germline, CDR1 SGHRS and CDR2 YFSETQ. This CDR3 region has 14 residues. V shed 1 base and J shed 6 bases, with 13 bases lying between them. CDR3 sequence (DNA): TGCGCCAGCAGCTTGTTCGCAGGCCCCGATGGCTACACCTTC. Amino acids: CASSLFAGPDGYTF.

The genes are TRBV18 and TRBJ2-1, with TRBD2 as a possible D gene (6 bases). The CDR3 totals 14 residues. Germline-derived CDR1 and CDR2 are KGHSH and LQKENI. V shed 0 bases and J shed 10 bases, with 13 bases lying between them. This CDR3 reads CASSPPGSGFEQFF. The CDR3 DNA follows: TGTGCCAGCTCACCACCGGGTAGCGGATTCGAGCAGTTCTTC.

The gene calls are TRBV5-4 and TRBJ2-3, with D perhaps TRBD2 (6 bases). The CDR3 spans 16 residues. The germline V gene encodes CDR1 SGHNT and CDR2 YYREEE (reference sequence). V lost 7 bases to trimming and J lost 3 bases, with 21 bases between them. CDR3 in amino acids: CASRRGGGLRTDTQYF. In DNA form, the CDR3 reads TGTGCCAGCCGACGGGGAGGAGGGCTCCGGACAGATACGCAGTATTTT.

The chain links TRBV6-1 to TRBJ2-3; D gene ambiguous. CDR3 size: 15 residues. The germline CDR1 and CDR2 sequences are MNHNS and SASEGT. V lost 7 bases to trimming and J lost 0 bases, with 14 bases between them. This CDR3 reads CASKPTWRSTDTQYF. The CDR3 region has the DNA TGTGCCAGCAAACCGACCTGGCGGAGCACAGATACGCAGTATTTT.

The rearrangement uses TRBV19 and TRBJ2-7; D remains ambiguous. CDR1 and CDR2 from the germline V gene are LNHDA and SQIVND (reference sequence). V lost 3 bases, J lost 6 bases, and 9 bases lay in between. The CDR3 consists of 12 residues. The CDR3 region has the DNA TGTGCCAGTAGTATCCTCTCTGGCGAGCAGTACTTC. This sequence encodes CASSILSGEQYF. Filled out from reference TRBV19 and TRBJ2-7, the complete variable domain reads DGGITQSPKYLFRKEGQNVTLSCEQNLNHDAMYWYRQDPGQGLRLIYYSQIVNDFQKGDIAEGYSVSREKKESFPLTVTSAQKNPTAFYLCASSILSGEQYFGPGTRLTVT.

The chain links TRBV6-5 to TRBJ1-2; 9 nucleotides agree with TRBD1. Germline CDR1 is MNHEY and CDR2 is SVGAGI. This CDR3 contains 14 residues. Germline trimming cut 5 bases from V and 4 bases from J; bases unmatched to any gene: 5. This CDR3 reads CASSNRGLGYGYTF. CDR3 sequence (DNA): TGTGCCAGCAGTAACAGGGGGCTGGGCTATGGCTACACCTTC.

V gene TRBV14 combines with J gene TRBJ2-2, with 11 positions matching TRBD2. With 4 bases clipped from V and 13 bases from J, the junction kept 17 bases outside the gene matches. Germline V gives CDR1 SGHDN, CDR2 FVKESK. The CDR3 spans 17 residues. The CDR3, as DNA: TGTGCCAGCAGCCGCCTCACGACTAGCGGGATCGATCGGGGGCTGTTTTTT. Translated: CASSRLTTSGIDRGLFF.

This chain links TRBV4-3 with TRBJ2-3; a weak D match, TRBD1 (5 bases). The CDR3 is made up of 14 amino acids. Trimming pared 0 bases from V and 8 bases from J, leaving 12 bases between. Germline CDR1 reads LGHNA; CDR2 reads YSLEER. CDR3 protein: CASSQEARDTTQYF. The CDR3 nucleotides read TGCGCCAGCAGCCAAGAGGCCAGGGATACTACGCAGTATTTT.

This chain links TRBV10-2 with TRBJ2-7; 12 bases match TRBD2. Germline V CDR1 and CDR2: WSHSY, SAAADI. Trimming cost V 6 bases and J 4 bases; bases outside gene matches: 4. The length of the CDR3 is 14 residues. The CDR3 reads CASRTSGSGYEQYF. DNA of the CDR3: TGCGCCAGCAGGACTAGCGGGAGTGGGTACGAGCAGTACTTC.

The chain joins TRBV9 to TRBJ2-7; the match to TRBD2 covers 8 bases. CDR1 and CDR2 from the germline V gene are SGDLS and YYNGEE. The CDR3 contains 17 residues. The ends lost 0 bases at V and 7 bases at J; junction bases unmatched: 15. The CDR3 loop reads CASSVGGALAGLGEQYF. Here the CDR3 DNA reads TGTGCCAGCAGCGTAGGGGGGGCCTTAGCGGGACTCGGGGAGCAGTACTTC.

The V call is TRBV5-1, the J call TRBJ2-5; D remains ambiguous. Germline CDR1 and CDR2: SGHRS and YFSETQ. V lost 2 bases to trimming and J lost 4 bases, with 9 bases between them. The CDR3 covers 13 residues. The CDR3 sequence is CASSFVVLETQYF. CDR3 sequence (DNA): TGCGCCAGCAGCTTCGTGGTTTTAGAGACCCAGTACTTC.

With respect to this clone: At one end the junction does not follow the germline gene, possibly because of a read error. The V and J genes are TRBV7-7 and TRBJ2-5, with a weak D call TRBD1 (6 bases). In germline, CDR1 is SSHAT, CDR2 FNYEAQ (reference sequence). The CDR3 length is 13 residues. The CDR3 sequence is CASSSDSQETQYF. In DNA, the CDR3 is TGTGCTAGCAGCTCGGACAGTCAAGAGACCCAGTACTTC.

This rearrangement joins TRBV10-3 to TRBJ2-7, with a possible D match to TRBD2 (5 bases). Per the germline V gene, CDR1 is ENHRY and CDR2 is SYGVKD. This CDR3 has 14 amino acids. Trimming shortened V by 7 bases and J by 1 base, and 14 bases separated the two germline ends. CDR3 region: CAITKDQRSYEQYF. The CDR3, as DNA: TGTGCCATCACCAAGGACCAGCGGTCCTACGAGCAGTACTTC.